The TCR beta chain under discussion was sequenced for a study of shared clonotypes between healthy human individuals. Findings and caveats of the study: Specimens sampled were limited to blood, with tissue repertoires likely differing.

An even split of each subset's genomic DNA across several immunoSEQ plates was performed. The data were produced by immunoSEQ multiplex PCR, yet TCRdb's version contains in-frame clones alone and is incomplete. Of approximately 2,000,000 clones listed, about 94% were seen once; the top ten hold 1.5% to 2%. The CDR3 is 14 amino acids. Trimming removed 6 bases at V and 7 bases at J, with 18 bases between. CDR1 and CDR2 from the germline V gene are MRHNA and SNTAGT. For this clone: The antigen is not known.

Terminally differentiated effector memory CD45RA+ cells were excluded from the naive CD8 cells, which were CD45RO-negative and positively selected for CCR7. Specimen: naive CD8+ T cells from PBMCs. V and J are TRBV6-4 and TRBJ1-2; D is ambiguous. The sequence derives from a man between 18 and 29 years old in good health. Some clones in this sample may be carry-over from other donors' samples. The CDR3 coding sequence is TGTGCCAGCAGGGAAGGTCGAGGCCTTGGTGGCTACACCTTC. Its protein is CASREGRGLGGYTF.